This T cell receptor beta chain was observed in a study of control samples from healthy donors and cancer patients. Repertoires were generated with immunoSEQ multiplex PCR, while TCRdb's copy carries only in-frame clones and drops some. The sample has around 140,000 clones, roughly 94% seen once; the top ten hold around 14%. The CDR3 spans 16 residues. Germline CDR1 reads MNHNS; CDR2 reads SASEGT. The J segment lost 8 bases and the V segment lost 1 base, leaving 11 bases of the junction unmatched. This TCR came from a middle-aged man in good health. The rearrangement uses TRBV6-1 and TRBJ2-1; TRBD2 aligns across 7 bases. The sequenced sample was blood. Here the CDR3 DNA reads TGTGCCAGCAGTGAAGAAAAGCGGGGTTTAGGCCATGAGCAGTTCTTC. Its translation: CASSEEKRGLGHEQFF.